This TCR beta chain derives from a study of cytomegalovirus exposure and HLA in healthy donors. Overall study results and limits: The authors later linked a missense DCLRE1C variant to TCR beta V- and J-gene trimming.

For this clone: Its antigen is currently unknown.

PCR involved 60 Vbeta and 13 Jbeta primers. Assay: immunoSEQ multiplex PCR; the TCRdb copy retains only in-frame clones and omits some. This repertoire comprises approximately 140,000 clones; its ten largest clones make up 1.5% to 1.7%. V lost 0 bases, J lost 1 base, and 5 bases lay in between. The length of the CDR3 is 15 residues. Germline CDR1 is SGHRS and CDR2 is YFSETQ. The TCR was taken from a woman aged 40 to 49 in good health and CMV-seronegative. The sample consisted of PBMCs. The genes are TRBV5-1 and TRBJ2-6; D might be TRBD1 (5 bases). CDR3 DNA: TGCGCCAGCAGCTTGGACAGGTCTGGGGCCAACGTCCTGACTTTC. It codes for CASSLDRSGANVLTF.